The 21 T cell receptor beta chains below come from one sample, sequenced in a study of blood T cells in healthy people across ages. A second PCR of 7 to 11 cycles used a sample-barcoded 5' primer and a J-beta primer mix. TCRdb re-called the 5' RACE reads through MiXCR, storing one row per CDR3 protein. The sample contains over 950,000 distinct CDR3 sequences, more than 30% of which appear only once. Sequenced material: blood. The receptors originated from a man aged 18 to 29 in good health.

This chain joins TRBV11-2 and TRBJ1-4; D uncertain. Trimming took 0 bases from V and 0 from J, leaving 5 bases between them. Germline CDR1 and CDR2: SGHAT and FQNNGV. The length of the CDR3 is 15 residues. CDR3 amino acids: CASSLEYATNEKLFF. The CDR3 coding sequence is TGTGCCAGCAGCTTAGAGTACGCAACTAATGAAAAACTGTTTTTT.

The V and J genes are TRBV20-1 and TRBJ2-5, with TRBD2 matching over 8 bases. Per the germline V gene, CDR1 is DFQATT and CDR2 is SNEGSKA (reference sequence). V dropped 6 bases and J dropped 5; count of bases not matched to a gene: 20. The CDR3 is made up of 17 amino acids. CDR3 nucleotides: TGCAGTGCCTCGACAGGCCCGCGGTGGACTAGCCCGGAGACCCAGTACTTC. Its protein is CSASTGPRWTSPETQYF.

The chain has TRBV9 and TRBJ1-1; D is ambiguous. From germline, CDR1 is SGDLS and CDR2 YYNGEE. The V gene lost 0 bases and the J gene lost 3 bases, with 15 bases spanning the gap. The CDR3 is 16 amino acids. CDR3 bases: TGTGCCAGCAGCGTAGCCCTTAGGGAGGGAGACACTGAAGCTTTCTTT. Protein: CASSVALREGDTEAFF. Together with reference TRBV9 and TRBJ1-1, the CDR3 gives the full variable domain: DSGVTQTPKHLITATGQRVTLRCSPRSGDLSVYWYQQSLDQGLQFLIQYYNGEERAKGNILERFSAQQFPDLHSELNLSSLELGDSALYFCASSVALREGDTEAFFGQGTRLTVV.

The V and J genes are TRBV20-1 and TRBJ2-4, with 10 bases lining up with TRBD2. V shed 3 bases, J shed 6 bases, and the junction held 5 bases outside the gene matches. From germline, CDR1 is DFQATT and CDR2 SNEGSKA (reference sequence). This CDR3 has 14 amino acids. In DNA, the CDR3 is TGCAGTGCTAGCGACCTAGCGGGAGCAAACATTCAGTACTTC. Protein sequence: CSASDLAGANIQYF.

In DNA form, the CDR3 reads TGTGCCAGCAGTCATGGCGGGGGGGCAGGTAATGAGCAGTTCTTC. It yields the protein CASSHGGGAGNEQFF. This chain uses TRBV28 with TRBJ2-1, with 9 positions matching TRBD2. The ends lost 5 bases at V and 7 bases at J; junction bases unmatched: 9. This CDR3 is 15 amino acids long. CDR1 is MDHEN, CDR2 SYDVKM, per germline.

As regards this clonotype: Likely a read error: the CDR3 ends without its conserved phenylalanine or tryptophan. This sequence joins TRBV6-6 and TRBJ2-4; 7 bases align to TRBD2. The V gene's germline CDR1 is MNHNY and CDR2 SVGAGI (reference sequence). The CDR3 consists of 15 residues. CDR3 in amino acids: CASGYTGGAKNIQYL. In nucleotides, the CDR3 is TGTGCCAGCGGTTACACGGGGGGAGCCAAAAACATTCAGTACTTG.

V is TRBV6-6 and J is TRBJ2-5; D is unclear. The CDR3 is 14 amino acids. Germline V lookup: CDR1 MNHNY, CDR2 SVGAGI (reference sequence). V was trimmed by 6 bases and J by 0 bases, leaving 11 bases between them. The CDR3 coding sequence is TGTGCCAGCAGCCCTTCGGAGCACCAAGAGACCCAGTACTTC. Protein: CASSPSEHQETQYF.

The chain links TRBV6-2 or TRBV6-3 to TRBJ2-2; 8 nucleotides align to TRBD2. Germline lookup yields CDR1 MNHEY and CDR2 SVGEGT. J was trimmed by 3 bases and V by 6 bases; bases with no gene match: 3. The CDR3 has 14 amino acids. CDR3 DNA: TGTGCCAGCAGAGTAGCGGGGTACACCGGGGAGCTGTTTTTT. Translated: CASRVAGYTGELFF.

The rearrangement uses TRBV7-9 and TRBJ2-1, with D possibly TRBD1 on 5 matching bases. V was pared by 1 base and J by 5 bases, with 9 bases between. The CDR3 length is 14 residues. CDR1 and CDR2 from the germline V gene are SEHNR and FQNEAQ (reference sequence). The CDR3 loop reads CASSLGQPNNEQFF. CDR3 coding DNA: TGTGCCAGCAGCTTAGGACAGCCTAACAATGAGCAGTTCTTC.

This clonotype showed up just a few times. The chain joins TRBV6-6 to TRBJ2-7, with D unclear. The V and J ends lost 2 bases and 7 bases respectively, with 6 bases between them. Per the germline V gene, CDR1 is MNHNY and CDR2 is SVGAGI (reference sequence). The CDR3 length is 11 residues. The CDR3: CASSYRNEQYF. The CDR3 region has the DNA TGTGCCAGCAGTTACAGAAATGAGCAGTACTTC.

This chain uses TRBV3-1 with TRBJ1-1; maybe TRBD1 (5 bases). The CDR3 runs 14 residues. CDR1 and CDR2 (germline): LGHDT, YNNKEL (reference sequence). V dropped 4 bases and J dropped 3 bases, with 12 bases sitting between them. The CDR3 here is CASSLFRDDTEAFF. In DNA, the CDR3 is TGTGCCAGCAGCCTATTTCGGGACGACACTGAAGCTTTCTTT.

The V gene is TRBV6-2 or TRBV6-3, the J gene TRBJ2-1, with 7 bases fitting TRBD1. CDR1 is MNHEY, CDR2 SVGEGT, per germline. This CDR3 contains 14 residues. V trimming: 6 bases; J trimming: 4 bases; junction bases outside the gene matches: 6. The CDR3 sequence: CASRAGGSYNEQFF. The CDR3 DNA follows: TGTGCCAGCAGAGCAGGGGGTTCTTACAATGAGCAGTTCTTC.

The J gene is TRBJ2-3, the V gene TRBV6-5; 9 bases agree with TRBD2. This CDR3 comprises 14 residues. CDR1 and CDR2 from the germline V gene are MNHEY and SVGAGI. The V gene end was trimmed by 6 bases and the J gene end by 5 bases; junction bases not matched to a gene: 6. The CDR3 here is CASSQRGVGDTQYF. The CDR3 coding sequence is TGTGCCAGCAGCCAGCGGGGGGTAGGAGATACGCAGTATTTT.

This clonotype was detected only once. CDR3 DNA: TGTGCCAGCAGCGCGCGGACAAGACCCTACGAGCAGTACTTC. Its protein product is CASSARTRPYEQYF. The chain carries TRBV21-1 and TRBJ2-5; the D segment call TRBD1 is taken from the table without a DNA check. Near its end, the DNA agrees better with TRBJ2-7, so the J call may be wrong. TRBV21-1 is assigned pseudogene status. This CDR3 comprises 14 residues.

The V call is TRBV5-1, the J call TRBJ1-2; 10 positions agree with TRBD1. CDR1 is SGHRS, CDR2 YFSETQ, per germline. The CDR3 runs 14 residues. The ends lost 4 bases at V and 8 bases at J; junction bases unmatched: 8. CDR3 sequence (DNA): TGCGCCAGCAGCATGGACAGGGGGTCGGGAGGCTACACCTTC. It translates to CASSMDRGSGGYTF.

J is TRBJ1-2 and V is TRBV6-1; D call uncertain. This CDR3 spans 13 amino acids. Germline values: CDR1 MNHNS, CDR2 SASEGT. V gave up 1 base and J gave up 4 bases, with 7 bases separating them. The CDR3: CASSEGAPYGYTF. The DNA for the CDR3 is TGTGCCAGCAGTGAAGGGGCTCCCTATGGCTACACCTTC.

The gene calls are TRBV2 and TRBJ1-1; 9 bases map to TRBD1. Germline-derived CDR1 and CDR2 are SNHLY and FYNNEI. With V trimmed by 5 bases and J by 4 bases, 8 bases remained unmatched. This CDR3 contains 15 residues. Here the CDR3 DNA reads TGTGCCAGCAGTTCGGACAGGGGTTGGGGCACTGAAGCTTTCTTT. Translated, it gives CASSSDRGWGTEAFF.

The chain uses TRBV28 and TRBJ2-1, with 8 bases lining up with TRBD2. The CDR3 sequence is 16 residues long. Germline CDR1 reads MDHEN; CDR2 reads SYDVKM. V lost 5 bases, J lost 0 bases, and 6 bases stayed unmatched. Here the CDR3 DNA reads TGTGCCAGCAGTAAGAGCGGGGGAGCCTCCTACAATGAGCAGTTCTTC. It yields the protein CASSKSGGASYNEQFF. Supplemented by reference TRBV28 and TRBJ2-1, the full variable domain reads DVKVTQSSRYLVKRTGEKVFLECVQDMDHENMFWYRQDPGLGLRLIYFSYDVKMKEKGDIPEGYSVSREKKERFSLILESASTNQTSMYLCASSKSGGASYNEQFFGPGTRLTVL.

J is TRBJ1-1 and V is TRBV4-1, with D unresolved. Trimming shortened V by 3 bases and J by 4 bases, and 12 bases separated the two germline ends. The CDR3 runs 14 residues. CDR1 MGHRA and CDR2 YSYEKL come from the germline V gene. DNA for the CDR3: TGCGCCAGCAGCCAGAGTGGGGAGGGCACTGAAGCTTTCTTT. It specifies CASSQSGEGTEAFF.

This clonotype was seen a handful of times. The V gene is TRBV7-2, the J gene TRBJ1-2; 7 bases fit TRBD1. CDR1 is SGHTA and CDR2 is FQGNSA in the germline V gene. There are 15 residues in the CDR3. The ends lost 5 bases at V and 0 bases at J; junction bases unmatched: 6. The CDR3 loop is CASSRYRGTNYGYTF. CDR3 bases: TGTGCCAGCAGCCGATACAGGGGTACTAACTATGGCTACACCTTC.

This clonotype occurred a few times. The chain's CDR3 is CAITPRQVANTGELFF. The CDR3 coding sequence is TGTGCCATCACGCCTCGACAGGTCGCGAACACCGGGGAGCTGTTTTTT. The chain is built from TRBV10-3 and TRBJ2-2; D may be TRBD1 (6 bases). V lost 7 bases, J lost 0 bases, and 15 bases lay in between. The length of the CDR3 is 16 residues. Germline loops: CDR1 ENHRY, CDR2 SYGVKD.